This entry lists 5 T cell receptor beta chains sequenced from one sample in a study of early T cells in non-severe SARS-CoV-2 infection. From the 5' RACE reads, TCRdb called clonotypes with MiXCR, one entry per CDR3 protein. The sample comprises 80,000 to 95,000 distinct CDR3 sequences, around 15% of which are singletons, and about 10% rests with the top ten. The sample comprised whole blood. These receptors originate from an adult who was a healthcare worker with PCR-confirmed SARS-CoV-2 infection or an uninfected control (not recorded which).

A few counts support this clonotype. The CDR3: CASSVGPRPWTGELFF. In DNA form, the CDR3 reads TGCGCCAGCAGCGTGGGACCCCGACCCTGGACCGGGGAGCTGTTTTTT. The chain joins TRBV5-1 to TRBJ2-2; perhaps D is TRBD1 or TRBD2 (5 bases each). The CDR3 runs 16 residues. Trimming removed 4 bases at V and 5 bases at J, with 18 bases between. Per the germline V gene, CDR1 is SGHRS and CDR2 is YFSETQ.

The rearrangement uses TRBV20-1 and TRBJ2-1, with a tentative D call TRBD2 (6 bases). Germline CDR1 DFQATT, CDR2 SNEGSKA (reference sequence). V was pared by 6 bases and J by 0 bases, with 15 bases between. The CDR3 runs to 15 residues. The CDR3 region is CSAGHGLFSYNEQFF. The CDR3 coding sequence is TGCAGTGCCGGACACGGACTATTCTCCTACAATGAGCAGTTCTTC.

This clonotype occurred a few times. V and J are TRBV6-2 or TRBV6-3 and TRBJ1-6; 9 bases fit TRBD1. The CDR3 has 16 amino acids. Looked up from germline, CDR1 is MNHEY and CDR2 is SVGEGT. V lost 2 bases to trimming and J lost 7 bases; unmatched junction nucleotides: 6. The CDR3 DNA sequence: TGTGCCAGCAGTTACACGGTTGGGACAGGGAATTCACCCCTCCACTTT. It is translated as CASSYTVGTGNSPLHF.

This clonotype turned up a few times. The chain uses TRBV28 and TRBJ2-1, with D possibly called TRBD1 or TRBD2 (5 bases each). The V end was cut by 8 bases, the J end by 3 bases, with 17 bases between. The CDR3 sequence is 15 residues long. In germline, CDR1 is MDHEN, CDR2 SYDVKM. The CDR3 here is CASPPPGRSYNEQFF. CDR3 nucleotides: TGTGCCAGCCCCCCACCGGGACGGAGCTACAATGAGCAGTTCTTC.

This clonotype has at least ten counts. This rearrangement joins TRBV9 to TRBJ2-5, with D perhaps matching TRBD1 or TRBD2 (5 bases each). V gave up 4 bases and J gave up 5 bases, with 15 bases separating them. The length of the CDR3 is 14 residues. From germline, CDR1 is SGDLS and CDR2 YYNGEE. The DNA for the CDR3 is TGTGCCAGCAGCTCTCCGGGACCGCCCGAGACCCAGTACTTC. Translating it yields CASSSPGPPETQYF.